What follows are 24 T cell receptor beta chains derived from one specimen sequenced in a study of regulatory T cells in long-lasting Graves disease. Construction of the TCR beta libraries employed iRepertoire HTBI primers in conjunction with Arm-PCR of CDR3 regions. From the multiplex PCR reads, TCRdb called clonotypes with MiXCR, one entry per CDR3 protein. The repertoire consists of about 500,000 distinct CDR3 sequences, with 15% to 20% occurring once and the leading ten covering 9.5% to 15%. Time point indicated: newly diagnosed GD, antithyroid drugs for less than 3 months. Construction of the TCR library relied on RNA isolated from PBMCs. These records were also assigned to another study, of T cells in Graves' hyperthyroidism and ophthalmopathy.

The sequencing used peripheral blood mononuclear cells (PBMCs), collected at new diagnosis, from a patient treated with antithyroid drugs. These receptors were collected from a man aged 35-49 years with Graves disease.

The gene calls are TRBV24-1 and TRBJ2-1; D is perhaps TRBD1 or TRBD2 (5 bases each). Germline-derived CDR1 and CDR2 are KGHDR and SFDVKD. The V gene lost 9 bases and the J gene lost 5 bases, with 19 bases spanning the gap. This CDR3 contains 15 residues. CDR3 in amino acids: CATPIGGDLNNEQFF. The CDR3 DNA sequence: TGTGCCACCCCCATTGGGGGAGATTTGAACAATGAGCAGTTCTTC.

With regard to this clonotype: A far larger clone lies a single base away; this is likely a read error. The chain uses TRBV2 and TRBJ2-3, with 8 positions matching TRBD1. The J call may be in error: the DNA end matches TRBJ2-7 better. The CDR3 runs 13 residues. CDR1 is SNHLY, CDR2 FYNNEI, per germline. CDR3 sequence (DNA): TGTGCCAGCAGTGCCGGGACAGGCAATGAGCAGTACTTC. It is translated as CASSAGTGNEQYF.

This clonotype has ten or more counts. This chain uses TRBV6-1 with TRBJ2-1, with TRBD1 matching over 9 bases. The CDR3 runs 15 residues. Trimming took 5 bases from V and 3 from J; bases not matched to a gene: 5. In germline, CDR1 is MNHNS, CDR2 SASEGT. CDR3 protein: CASSIGTGFYNEQFF. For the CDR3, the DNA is TGTGCCAGCAGTATCGGGACAGGGTTCTACAATGAGCAGTTCTTC.

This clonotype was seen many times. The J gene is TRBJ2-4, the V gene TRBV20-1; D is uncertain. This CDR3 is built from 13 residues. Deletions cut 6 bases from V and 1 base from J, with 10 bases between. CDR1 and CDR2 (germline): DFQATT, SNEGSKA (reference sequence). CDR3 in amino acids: CSAKIWAKNIQYF. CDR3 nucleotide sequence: TGCAGTGCGAAGATTTGGGCCAAAAACATTCAGTACTTC.

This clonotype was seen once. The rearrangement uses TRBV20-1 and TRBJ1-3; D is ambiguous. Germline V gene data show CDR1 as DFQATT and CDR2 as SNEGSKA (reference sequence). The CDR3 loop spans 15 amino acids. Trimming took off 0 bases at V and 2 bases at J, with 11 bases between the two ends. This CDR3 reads CSARDRIWAGNTIYF. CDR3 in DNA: TGCAGTGCTAGAGATCGCATATGGGCTGGAAACACCATATATTTT.

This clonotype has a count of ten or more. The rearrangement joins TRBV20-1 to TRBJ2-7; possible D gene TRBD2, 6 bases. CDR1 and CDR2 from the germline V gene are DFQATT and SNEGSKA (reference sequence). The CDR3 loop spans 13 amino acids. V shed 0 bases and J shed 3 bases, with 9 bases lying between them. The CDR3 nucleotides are TGCAGTGCTAGAGATCCGGGGGACTACGAGCAGTACTTC. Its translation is CSARDPGDYEQYF.

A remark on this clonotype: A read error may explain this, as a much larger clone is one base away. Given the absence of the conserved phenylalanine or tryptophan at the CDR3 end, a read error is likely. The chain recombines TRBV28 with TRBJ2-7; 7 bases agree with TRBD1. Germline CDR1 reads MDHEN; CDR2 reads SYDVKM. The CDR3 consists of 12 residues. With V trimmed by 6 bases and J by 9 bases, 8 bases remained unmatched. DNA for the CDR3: TGTGCCAGCAGGATTAAAGGGGGCCCGCAGTACCTC. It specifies CASRIKGGPQYL.

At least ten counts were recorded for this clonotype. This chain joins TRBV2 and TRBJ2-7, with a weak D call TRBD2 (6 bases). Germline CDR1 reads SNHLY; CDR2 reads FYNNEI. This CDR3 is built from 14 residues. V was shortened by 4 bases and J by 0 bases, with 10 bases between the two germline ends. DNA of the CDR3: TGTGCCAGCAGTGGGACTATTTCCTCCTACGAGCAGTACTTC. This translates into CASSGTISSYEQYF.

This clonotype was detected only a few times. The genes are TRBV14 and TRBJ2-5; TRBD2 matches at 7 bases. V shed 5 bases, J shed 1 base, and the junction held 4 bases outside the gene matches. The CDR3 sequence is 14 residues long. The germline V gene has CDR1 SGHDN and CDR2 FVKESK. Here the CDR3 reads CASSVGGPQETQYF. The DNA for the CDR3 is TGTGCCAGCAGCGTGGGAGGGCCCCAAGAGACCCAGTACTTC.

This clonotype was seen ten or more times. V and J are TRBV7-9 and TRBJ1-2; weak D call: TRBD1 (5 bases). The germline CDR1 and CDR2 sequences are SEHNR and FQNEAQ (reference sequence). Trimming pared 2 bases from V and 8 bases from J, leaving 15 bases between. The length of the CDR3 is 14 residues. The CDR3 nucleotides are TGTGCCAGCAGCTTACGGCGCAGGGAGGGAGGCTACACCTTC. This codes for CASSLRRREGGYTF.

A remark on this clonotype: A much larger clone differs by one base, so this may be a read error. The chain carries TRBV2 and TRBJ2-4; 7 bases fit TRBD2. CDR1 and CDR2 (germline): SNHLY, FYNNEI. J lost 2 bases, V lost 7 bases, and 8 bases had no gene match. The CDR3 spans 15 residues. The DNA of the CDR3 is TGTGCCAGCATGGGACCAGCGGGAACCAAAAACATTCAGTACTTC. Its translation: CASMGPAGTKNIQYF. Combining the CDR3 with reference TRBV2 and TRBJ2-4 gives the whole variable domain EPEVTQTPSHQVTQMGQEVILRCVPISNHLYFYWYRQILGQKVEFLVSFYNNEISEKSEIFDDQFSVERPDGSNFTLKIRSTKLEDSAMYFCASMGPAGTKNIQYFGAGTRLSVL.

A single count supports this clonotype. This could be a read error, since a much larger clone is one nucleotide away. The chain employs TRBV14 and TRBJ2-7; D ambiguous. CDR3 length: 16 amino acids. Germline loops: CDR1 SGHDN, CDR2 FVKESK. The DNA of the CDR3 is TGTGCCGGCAGCCAAGAGTCCGTTTGGAACGTCGTAGAGCAGTACTTC. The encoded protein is CAGSQESVWNVVEQYF. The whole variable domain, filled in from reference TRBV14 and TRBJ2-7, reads EAGVTQFPSHSVIEKGQTVTLRCDPISGHDNLYWYRRVMGKEIKFLLHFVKESKQDESGMPNNRFLAERTGGTYSTLKVQPAELEDSGVYFCAGSQESVWNVVEQYFGPGTRLTVT.

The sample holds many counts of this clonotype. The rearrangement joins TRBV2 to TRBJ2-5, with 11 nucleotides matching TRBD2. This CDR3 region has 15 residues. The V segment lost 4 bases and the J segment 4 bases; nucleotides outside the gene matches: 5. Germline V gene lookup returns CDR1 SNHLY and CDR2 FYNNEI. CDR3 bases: TGTGCCAGCAGTGGGGTACTAGCGGGAGCAGAGACCCAGTACTTC. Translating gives CASSGVLAGAETQYF.

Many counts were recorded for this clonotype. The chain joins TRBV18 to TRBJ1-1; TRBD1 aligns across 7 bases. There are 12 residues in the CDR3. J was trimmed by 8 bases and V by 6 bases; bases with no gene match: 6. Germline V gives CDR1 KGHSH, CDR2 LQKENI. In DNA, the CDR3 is TGTGCCAGCTCCGACAGGGTCGGCGAAGCTTTCTTT. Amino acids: CASSDRVGEAFF.

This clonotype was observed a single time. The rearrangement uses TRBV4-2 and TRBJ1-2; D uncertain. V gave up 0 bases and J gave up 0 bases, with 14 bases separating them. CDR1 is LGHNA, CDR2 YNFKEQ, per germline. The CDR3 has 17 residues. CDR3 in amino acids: CASSQESRPESNYGYTF. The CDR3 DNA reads TGTGCCAGCAGCCAAGAATCTAGGCCAGAATCTAACTATGGCTACACCTTC.

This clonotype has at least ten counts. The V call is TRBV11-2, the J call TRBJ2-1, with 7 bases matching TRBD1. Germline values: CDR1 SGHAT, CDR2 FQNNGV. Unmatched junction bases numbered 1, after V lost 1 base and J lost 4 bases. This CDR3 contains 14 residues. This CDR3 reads CASSLVQGYNEQFF. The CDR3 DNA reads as TGTGCCAGCAGCTTAGTACAGGGGTACAATGAGCAGTTCTTC.

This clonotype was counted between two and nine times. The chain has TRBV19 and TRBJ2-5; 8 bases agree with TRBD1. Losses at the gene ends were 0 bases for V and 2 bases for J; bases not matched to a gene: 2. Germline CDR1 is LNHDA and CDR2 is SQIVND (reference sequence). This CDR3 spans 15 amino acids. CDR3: CASSIERTGQETQYF. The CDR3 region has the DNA TGTGCCAGTAGTATAGAGAGGACAGGGCAAGAGACCCAGTACTTC. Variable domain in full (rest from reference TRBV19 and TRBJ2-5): DGGITQSPKYLFRKEGQNVTLSCEQNLNHDAMYWYRQDPGQGLRLIYYSQIVNDFQKGDIAEGYSVSREKKESFPLTVTSAQKNPTAFYLCASSIERTGQETQYFGPGTRLLVL.

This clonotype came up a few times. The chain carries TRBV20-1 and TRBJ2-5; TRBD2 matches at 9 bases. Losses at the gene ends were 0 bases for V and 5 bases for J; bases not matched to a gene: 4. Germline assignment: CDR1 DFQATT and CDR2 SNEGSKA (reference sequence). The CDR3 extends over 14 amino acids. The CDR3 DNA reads TGCAGTGCTAGAGATAACAGCGGGAGGGAGACCCAGTACTTC. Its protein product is CSARDNSGRETQYF.

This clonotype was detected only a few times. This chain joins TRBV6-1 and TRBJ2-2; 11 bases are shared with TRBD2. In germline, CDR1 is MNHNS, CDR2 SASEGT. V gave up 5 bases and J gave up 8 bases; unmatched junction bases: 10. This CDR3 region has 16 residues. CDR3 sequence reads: CASSRVSGRALGELFF. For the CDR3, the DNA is TGTGCCAGCAGTCGAGTTAGCGGGAGGGCCCTAGGGGAGCTGTTTTTT.

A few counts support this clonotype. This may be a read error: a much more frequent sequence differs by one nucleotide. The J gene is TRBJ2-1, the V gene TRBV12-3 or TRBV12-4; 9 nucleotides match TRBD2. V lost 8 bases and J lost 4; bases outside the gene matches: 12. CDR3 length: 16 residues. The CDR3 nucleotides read TGTGCCAGCGGTCCCTCAGGCGGGAGGGCTTACAATGAGCAGTTCTTC. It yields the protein CASGPSGGRAYNEQFF.

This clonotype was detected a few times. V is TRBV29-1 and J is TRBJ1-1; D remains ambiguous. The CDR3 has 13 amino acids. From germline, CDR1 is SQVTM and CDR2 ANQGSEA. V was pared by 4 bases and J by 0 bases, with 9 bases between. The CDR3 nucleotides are TGCAGCGTTGTAGCCAGGATGAACACTGAAGCTTTCTTT. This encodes CSVVARMNTEAFF.

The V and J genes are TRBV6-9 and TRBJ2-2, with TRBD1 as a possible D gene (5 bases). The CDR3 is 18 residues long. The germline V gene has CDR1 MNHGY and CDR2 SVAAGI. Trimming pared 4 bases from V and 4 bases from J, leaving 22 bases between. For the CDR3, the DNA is TGTGCCAGCAGTTTCCCCCGGCAGGGTGTCGTCAGCACCGGGGAGCTGTTTTTT. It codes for CASSFPRQGVVSTGELFF.

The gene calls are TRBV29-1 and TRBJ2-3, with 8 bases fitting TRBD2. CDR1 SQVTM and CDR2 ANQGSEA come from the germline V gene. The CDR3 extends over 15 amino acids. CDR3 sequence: CGSTGGAQSERTQYF. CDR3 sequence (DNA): TGCGGCTCGACCGGGGGGGCGCAATCCGAGAGGACGCAGTATTTT.

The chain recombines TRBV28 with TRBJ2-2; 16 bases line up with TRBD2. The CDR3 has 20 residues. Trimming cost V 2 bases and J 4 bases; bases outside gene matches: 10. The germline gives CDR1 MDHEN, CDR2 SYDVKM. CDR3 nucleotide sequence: TGTGCCAGCAGTTTAAGGGGACTAGCGGGAGGGGCGCGAGGCACCGGGGAGCTGTTTTTT. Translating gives CASSLRGLAGGARGTGELFF.